By sample fraction, the clone carrying this T cell receptor beta chain is medium-sized. This entry is derived from a study of cytomegalovirus exposure and HLA in healthy donors. This PCR relied on a set of 60 Vbeta primers and 13 Jbeta primers. The assay was immunoSEQ multiplex PCR, and TCRdb's table has in-frame clones only and misses some. The sample carries tens of thousands of clones, approximately 80% recorded once. Germline V gene data show CDR1 as SGHVS and CDR2 as FQNEAQ. The V gene lost 5 bases and the J gene lost 0 bases, with 7 bases spanning the gap. This CDR3 spans 13 amino acids. This clonotype was sampled from a young man in good health and CMV-seropositive. This chain joins TRBV7-8 and TRBJ1-1; D remains ambiguous. The sample taken for sequencing was PBMCs. DNA for the CDR3: TGTGCCAGCAGCCCCGAGGTGAACACTGAAGCTTTCTTT. This sequence encodes CASSPEVNTEAFF.